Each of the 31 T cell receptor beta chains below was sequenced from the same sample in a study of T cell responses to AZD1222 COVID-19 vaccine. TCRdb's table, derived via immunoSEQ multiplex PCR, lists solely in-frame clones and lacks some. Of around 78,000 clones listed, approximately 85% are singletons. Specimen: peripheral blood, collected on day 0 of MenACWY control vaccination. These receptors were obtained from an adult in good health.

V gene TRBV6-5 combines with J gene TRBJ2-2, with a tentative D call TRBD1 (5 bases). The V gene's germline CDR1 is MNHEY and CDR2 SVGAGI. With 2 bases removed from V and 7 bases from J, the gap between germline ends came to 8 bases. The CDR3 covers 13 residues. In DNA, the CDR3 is TGTGCCAGCAGTTACACCAGGGTCGGGGAGCTGTTTTTT. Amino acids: CASSYTRVGELFF.

The CDR3: CASSQDRVRAGELFF. The CDR3 DNA follows: TGTGCCAGCAGCCAAGACAGGGTCCGGGCCGGGGAGCTGTTTTTT. The rearrangement links TRBV5-4 to TRBJ2-2, with 7 bases aligning to TRBD1. Germline values: CDR1 SGHNT, CDR2 YYREEE (reference sequence). The CDR3 length is 15 residues. J was trimmed by 6 bases and V by 4 bases; bases with no gene match: 9.

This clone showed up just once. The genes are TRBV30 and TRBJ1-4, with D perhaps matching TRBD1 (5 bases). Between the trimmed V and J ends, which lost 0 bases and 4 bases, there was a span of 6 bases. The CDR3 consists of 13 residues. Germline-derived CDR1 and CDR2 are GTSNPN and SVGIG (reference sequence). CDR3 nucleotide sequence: TGTGCCTGGAGTGTTCAGGGTAATGAAAAACTGTTTTTT. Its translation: CAWSVQGNEKLFF.

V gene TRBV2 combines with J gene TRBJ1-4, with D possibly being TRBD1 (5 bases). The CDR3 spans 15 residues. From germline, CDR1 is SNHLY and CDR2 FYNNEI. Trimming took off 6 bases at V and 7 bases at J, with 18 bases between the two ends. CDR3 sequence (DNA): TGTGCCAGCAGGTCGCAGGGATTAGGGTCTGAAAAACTGTTTTTT. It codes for CASRSQGLGSEKLFF.

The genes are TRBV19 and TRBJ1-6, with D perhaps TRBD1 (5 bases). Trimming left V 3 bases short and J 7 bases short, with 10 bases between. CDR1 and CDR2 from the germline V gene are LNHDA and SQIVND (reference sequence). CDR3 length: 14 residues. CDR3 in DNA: TGTGCCAGTAGTATCGGCGGGGCCAATTCACCCCTCCACTTT. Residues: CASSIGGANSPLHF.

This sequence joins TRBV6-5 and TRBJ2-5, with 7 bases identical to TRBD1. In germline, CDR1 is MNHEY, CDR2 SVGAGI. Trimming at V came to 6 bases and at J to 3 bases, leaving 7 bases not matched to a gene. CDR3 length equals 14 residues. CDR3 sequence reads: CASSRQGLEETQYF. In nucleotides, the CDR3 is TGTGCCAGCAGCCGACAGGGTCTGGAAGAGACCCAGTACTTC.

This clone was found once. The CDR3 DNA follows: TGCAGCCCTGGCGGGACAGACCTTAACTATGGCTACACCTTC. Its protein is CSPGGTDLNYGYTF. The J gene is TRBJ1-2, the V gene TRBV29-1, with 7 bases fitting TRBD1. This CDR3 is built from 14 residues. Germline loops: CDR1 SQVTM, CDR2 ANQGSEA. The V and J ends lost 8 bases and 1 base, in that order; junction bases with no gene match: 10.

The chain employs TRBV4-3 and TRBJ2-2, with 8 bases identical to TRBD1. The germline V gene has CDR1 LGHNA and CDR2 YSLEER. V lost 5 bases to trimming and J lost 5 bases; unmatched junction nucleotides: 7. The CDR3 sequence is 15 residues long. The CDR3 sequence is CASSLTGAGTGELFF. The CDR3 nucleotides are TGCGCCAGCAGCTTGACAGGGGCCGGGACCGGGGAGCTGTTTTTT.

The CDR3 spells CASSLGRDSNSPLHF. The CDR3 DNA reads as TGTGCCAGCAGCTTAGGCCGGGACAGTAATTCACCCCTCCACTTT. The chain carries TRBV7-9 and TRBJ1-6; 7 bases fit TRBD1. The CDR3 spans 15 residues. The germline gives CDR1 SEHNR, CDR2 FQNEAQ (reference sequence). V dropped 1 base and J dropped 6; count of bases not matched to a gene: 3.

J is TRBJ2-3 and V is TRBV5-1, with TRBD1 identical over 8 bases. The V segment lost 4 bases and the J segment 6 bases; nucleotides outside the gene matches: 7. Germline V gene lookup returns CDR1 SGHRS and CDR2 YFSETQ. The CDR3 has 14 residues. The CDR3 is CASSPGQGADTQYF. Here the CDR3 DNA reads TGCGCCAGCAGCCCAGGACAGGGAGCGGATACGCAGTATTTT.

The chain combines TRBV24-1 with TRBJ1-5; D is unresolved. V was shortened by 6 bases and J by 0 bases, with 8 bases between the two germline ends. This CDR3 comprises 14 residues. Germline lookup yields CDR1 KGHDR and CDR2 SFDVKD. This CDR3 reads CATSSGSSNQPQHF. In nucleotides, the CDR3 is TGTGCCACCAGTTCCGGCAGTAGCAATCAGCCCCAGCATTTT.

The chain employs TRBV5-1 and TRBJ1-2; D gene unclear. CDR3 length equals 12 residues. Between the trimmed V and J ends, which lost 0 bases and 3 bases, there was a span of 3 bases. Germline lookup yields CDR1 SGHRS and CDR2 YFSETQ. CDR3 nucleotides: TGCGCCAGCAGCTTGGACTACTATGGCTACACCTTC. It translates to CASSLDYYGYTF.

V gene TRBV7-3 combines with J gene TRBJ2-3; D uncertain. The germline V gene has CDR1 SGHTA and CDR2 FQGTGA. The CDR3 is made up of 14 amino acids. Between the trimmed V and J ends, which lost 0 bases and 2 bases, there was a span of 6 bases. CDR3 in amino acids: CASSLTGNTDTQYF. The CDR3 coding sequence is TGTGCCAGCAGCTTAACGGGGAACACAGATACGCAGTATTTT.

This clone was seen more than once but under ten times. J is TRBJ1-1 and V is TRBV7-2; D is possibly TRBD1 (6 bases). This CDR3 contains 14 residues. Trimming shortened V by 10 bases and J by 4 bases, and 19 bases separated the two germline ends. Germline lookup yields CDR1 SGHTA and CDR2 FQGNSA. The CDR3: CAIPSRGVGTEAFF. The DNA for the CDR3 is TGTGCCATCCCGAGCAGGGGAGTGGGCACTGAAGCTTTCTTT.

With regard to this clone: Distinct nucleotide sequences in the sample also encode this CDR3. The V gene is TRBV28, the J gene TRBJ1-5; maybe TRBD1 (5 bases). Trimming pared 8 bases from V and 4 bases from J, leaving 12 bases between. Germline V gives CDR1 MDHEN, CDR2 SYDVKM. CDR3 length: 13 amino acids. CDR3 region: CASFGGGNQPQHF. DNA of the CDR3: TGTGCCAGCTTCGGGGGAGGAAATCAGCCCCAGCATTTT. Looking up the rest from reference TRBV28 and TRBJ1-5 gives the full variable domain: DVKVTQSSRYLVKRTGEKVFLECVQDMDHENMFWYRQDPGLGLRLIYFSYDVKMKEKGDIPEGYSVSREKKERFSLILESASTNQTSMYLCASFGGGNQPQHFGDGTRLSIL.

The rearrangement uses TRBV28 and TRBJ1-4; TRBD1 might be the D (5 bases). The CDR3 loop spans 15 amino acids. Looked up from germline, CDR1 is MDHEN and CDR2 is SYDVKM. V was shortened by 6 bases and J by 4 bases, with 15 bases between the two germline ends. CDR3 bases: TGTGCCAGCAGGACTACCGGGACCCTTAATGAAAAACTGTTTTTT. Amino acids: CASRTTGTLNEKLFF.

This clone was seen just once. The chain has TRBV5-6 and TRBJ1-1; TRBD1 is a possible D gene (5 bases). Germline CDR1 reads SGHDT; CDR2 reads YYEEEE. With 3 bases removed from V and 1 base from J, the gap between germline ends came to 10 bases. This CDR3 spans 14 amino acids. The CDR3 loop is CASSSGTANTEAFF. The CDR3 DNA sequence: TGTGCCAGCAGCTCGGGGACGGCGAACACTGAAGCTTTCTTT.

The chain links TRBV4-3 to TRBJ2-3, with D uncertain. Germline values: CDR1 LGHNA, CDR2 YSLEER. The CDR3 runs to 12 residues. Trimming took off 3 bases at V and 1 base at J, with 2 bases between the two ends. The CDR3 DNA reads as TGCGCCAGCAGCCACGGCACAGATACGCAGTATTTT. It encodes CASSHGTDTQYF.

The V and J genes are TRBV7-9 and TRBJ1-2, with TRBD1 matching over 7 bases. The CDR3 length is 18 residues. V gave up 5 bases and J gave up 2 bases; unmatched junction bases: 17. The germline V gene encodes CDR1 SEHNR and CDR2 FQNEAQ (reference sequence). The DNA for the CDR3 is TGTGCCAGCAGCGTATTGGTTGGCACAGGGGTCTTCAACTATGGCTACACCTTC. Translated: CASSVLVGTGVFNYGYTF.

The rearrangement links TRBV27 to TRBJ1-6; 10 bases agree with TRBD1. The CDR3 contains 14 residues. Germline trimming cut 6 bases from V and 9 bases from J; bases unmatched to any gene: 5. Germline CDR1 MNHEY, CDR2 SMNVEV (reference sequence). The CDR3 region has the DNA TGTGCCAGCAGGATTGGGACAGGGGTTTCACCCCTCCACTTT. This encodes CASRIGTGVSPLHF.

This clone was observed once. The CDR3 here is CASRPAGESQPQHF. CDR3 nucleotide sequence: TGTGCCAGCAGGCCGGCGGGGGAATCGCAGCCCCAGCATTTT. The V gene is TRBV28, the J gene TRBJ1-5; perhaps TRBD1 as D (5 bases). The germline V gene encodes CDR1 MDHEN and CDR2 SYDVKM. This CDR3 has 14 amino acids. Trimming removed 6 bases at V and 7 bases at J, with 16 bases between.

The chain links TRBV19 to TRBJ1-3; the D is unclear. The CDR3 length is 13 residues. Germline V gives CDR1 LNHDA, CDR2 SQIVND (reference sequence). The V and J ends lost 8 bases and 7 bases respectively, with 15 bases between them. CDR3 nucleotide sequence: TGTGCCAGTTCCCCGGGGATGGACAACACCATATATTTT. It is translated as CASSPGMDNTIYF.

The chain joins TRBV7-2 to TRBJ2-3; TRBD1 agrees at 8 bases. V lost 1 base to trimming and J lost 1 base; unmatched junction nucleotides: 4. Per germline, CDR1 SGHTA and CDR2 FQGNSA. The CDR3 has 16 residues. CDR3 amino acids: CASSLGQGAGTDTQYF. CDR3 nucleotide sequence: TGTGCCAGCAGCTTAGGGCAGGGGGCAGGCACAGATACGCAGTATTTT. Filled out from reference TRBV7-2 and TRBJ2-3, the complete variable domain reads GAGVSQSPSNKVTEKGKDVELRCDPISGHTALYWYRQSLGQGLEFLIYFQGNSAPDKSGLPSDRFSAERTGGSVSTLTIQRTQQEDSAVYLCASSLGQGAGTDTQYFGPGTRLTVL.

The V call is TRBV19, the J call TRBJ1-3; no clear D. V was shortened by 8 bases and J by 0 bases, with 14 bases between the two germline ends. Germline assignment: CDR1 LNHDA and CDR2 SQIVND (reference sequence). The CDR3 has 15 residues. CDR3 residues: CASQRRESSGNTIYF. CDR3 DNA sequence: TGTGCCAGTCAACGCCGAGAGAGCTCTGGAAACACCATATATTTT.

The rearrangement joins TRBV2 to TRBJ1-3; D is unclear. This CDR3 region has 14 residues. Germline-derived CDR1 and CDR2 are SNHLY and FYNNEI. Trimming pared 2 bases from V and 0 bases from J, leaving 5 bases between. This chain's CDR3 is CASSELLSGNTIYF. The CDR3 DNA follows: TGTGCCAGCAGTGAACTGCTCTCTGGAAACACCATATATTTT.

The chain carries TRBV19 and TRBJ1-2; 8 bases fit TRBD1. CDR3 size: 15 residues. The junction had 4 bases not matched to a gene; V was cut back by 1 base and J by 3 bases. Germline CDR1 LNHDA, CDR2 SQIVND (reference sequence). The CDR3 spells CASSIAGTGHYGYTF. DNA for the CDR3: TGTGCCAGTAGTATAGCAGGGACAGGACACTATGGCTACACCTTC.

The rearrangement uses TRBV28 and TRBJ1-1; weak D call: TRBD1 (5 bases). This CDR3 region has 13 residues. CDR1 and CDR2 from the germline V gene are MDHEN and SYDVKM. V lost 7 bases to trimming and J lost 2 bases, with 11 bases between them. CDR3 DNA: TGTGCCAGCATTCCACAGGTAAACACTGAAGCTTTCTTT. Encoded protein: CASIPQVNTEAFF.

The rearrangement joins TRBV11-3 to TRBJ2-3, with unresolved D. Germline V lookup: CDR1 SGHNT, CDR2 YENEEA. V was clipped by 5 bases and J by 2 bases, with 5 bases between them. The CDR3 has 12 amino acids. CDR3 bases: TGTGCCAGCAGCGCGGTCACAGATACGCAGTATTTT. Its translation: CASSAVTDTQYF.

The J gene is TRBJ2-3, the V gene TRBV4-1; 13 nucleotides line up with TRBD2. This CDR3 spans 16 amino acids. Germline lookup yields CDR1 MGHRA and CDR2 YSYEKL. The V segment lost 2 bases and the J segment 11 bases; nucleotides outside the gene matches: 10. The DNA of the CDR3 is TGCGCCAGCAGCCAAACAACTAGCGGGGGGGCCCGGGGGCAGTATTTT. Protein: CASSQTTSGGARGQYF.

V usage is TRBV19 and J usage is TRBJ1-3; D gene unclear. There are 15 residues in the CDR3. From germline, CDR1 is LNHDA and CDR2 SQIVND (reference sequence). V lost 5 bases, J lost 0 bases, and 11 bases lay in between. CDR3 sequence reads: CASSARSRSGNTIYF. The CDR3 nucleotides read TGTGCCAGTAGTGCCCGGTCCCGCTCTGGAAACACCATATATTTT. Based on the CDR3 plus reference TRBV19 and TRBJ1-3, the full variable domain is DGGITQSPKYLFRKEGQNVTLSCEQNLNHDAMYWYRQDPGQGLRLIYYSQIVNDFQKGDIAEGYSVSREKKESFPLTVTSAQKNPTAFYLCASSARSRSGNTIYFGEGSWLTVV.

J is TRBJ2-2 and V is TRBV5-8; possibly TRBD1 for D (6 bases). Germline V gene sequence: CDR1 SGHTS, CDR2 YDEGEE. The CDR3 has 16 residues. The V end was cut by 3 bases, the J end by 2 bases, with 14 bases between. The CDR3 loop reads CASSYTTGLNTGELFF. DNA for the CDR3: TGTGCCAGCAGCTATACTACAGGGCTAAACACCGGGGAGCTGTTTTTT.